The 14 T cell receptor beta chains listed next were all sequenced from one sample in a study of blood T cells in healthy people across ages. The second PCR ran about 6 to 12 cycles with a sample-barcoded 5' primer and J-beta primers. TCRdb redid the calling of the 5' RACE reads with MiXCR, one entry per CDR3 protein. The repertoire holds about 1,500,000 distinct CDR3 sequences, with around 39% as singletons. The sequencing input was blood. The receptors were gathered from a woman between 18 and 29 years old in good health.

The table lists this clonotype with a few counts. This chain uses TRBV3-1 with TRBJ2-4; D call uncertain. The ends were cut back, 0 bases at V and 1 base at J, with 10 bases in the middle. The CDR3 sequence is 16 residues long. Germline loops: CDR1 LGHDT, CDR2 YNNKEL (reference sequence). The chain's CDR3 is CASSQERYAAKNIQYF. CDR3 bases: TGTGCCAGCAGCCAAGAAAGGTACGCGGCCAAAAACATTCAGTACTTC.

The chain links TRBV7-2 to TRBJ2-5; D gene ambiguous. V lost 8 bases and J lost 11, with 24 bases in between. The CDR3 covers 14 residues. Germline values: CDR1 SGHTA, CDR2 FQGNSA. CDR3 sequence reads: CASAKGGGNNEQYF. In nucleotides, the CDR3 is TGTGCCAGCGCAAAGGGCGGCGGTAACAATGAGCAGTACTTC.

The genes are TRBV7-2 and TRBJ2-5; TRBD1 is a possible D gene (6 bases). V lost 4 bases and J lost 9, with 24 bases in between. The CDR3 has 16 amino acids. Germline CDR1 SGHTA, CDR2 FQGNSA. The CDR3 DNA reads TGTGCCAGCAGCTCAAACCCCGGGACAATAAGAGTGGCCCAGTACTTC. This codes for CASSSNPGTIRVAQYF.

This clonotype came up a few times. The chain joins TRBV29-1 to TRBJ1-2; TRBD1 matches 11 bases. V lost 7 bases and J lost 6; bases outside the gene matches: 7. Germline V gene lookup returns CDR1 SQVTM and CDR2 ANQGSEA. This CDR3 is 13 amino acids long. The CDR3 sequence: CSAEGTGGDGYTF. CDR3 nucleotide sequence: TGCAGCGCTGAGGGGACAGGGGGAGATGGCTACACCTTC. Full variable domain (outside the CDR3, taken from reference TRBV29-1 and TRBJ1-2): SAVISQKPSRDICQRGTSLTIQCQVDSQVTMMFWYRQQPGQSLTLIATANQGSEATYESGFVIDKFPISRPNLTFSTLTVSNMSPEDSSIYLCSAEGTGGDGYTFGSGTRLTVV.

The chain carries TRBV20-1 and TRBJ1-1, with unresolved D. V gave up 1 base and J gave up 5 bases, with 8 bases separating them. The CDR3 consists of 12 residues. Germline CDR1 reads DFQATT; CDR2 reads SNEGSKA (reference sequence). The CDR3 DNA reads TGCAGTGCTAGAGTAGAGTATACTGAAGCTTTCTTT. It yields the protein CSARVEYTEAFF.

This clonotype appeared a few times. The chain combines TRBV20-1 with TRBJ2-2; D is unclear. Trimming removed 0 bases at V and 8 bases at J, with 7 bases between. The CDR3 has 12 amino acids. CDR1 is DFQATT, CDR2 SNEGSKA, per germline (reference sequence). Written as DNA, the CDR3 is TGCAGTGCTAGAGATCTTAAGGGGGAGCTGTTTTTT. The encoded protein is CSARDLKGELFF.

The chain carries TRBV7-2 and TRBJ2-5; D remains unclear. The end of the DNA aligns better with TRBJ2-7, so the J call may be wrong. Germline CDR1 reads SGHTA; CDR2 reads FQGNSA. The CDR3 length is 18 residues. The CDR3 here is CASSLTPIGRADPYEQYF. The CDR3 DNA follows: TGTGCCAGCAGTTTAACACCGATCGGACGAGCAGACCCCTACGAGCAGTACTTC.

The table lists this clonotype with a few counts. DNA for the CDR3: TGCGCCAGCAGCCAATATGGCCCGGGACGATACGAGCAGTACTTC. Translated: CASSQYGPGRYEQYF. This chain links TRBV4-1 with TRBJ2-7; D tentatively fits TRBD1 or TRBD2 (5 bases each). The CDR3 loop spans 15 amino acids. V gave up 2 bases and J gave up 4 bases, with 15 bases separating them. Germline V CDR1 and CDR2: MGHRA, YSYEKL.

The CDR3 nucleotides read TGCGCCAGCAGCCAAGAACAGCGGGAGTGGGGAGAGCAGTACTTC. Translating it yields CASSQEQREWGEQYF. V gene TRBV4-1 combines with J gene TRBJ2-5; 8 bases line up with TRBD2. V dropped 0 bases and J dropped 11; count of bases not matched to a gene: 11. The CDR3 is 15 amino acids. Germline V lookup: CDR1 MGHRA, CDR2 YSYEKL.

V gene TRBV29-1 combines with J gene TRBJ2-5; 7 nucleotides align to TRBD1. This CDR3 is 13 amino acids long. The V segment lost 6 bases and the J segment 1 base; nucleotides outside the gene matches: 5. Germline assignment: CDR1 SQVTM and CDR2 ANQGSEA. The CDR3 is CSVRTGPQETQYF. The CDR3 region has the DNA TGCAGCGTCCGGACAGGCCCCCAAGAGACCCAGTACTTC.

The rearrangement links TRBV25-1 to TRBJ2-7; TRBD2 is a possible D gene (5 bases). Germline values: CDR1 MGHDK, CDR2 SYGVNS. V was pared by 3 bases and J by 0 bases, with 15 bases between. CDR3 length: 16 amino acids. The CDR3 loop is CASSDLRTGSSYEQYF. DNA for the CDR3: TGTGCCAGCAGTGATCTCAGGACGGGAAGCTCCTACGAGCAGTACTTC.

The chain recombines TRBV3-1 with TRBJ2-5; possibly TRBD2 for D (6 bases). Germline V gene data show CDR1 as LGHDT and CDR2 as YNNKEL (reference sequence). The CDR3 consists of 15 residues. V lost 4 bases and J lost 2, with 14 bases in between. CDR3 sequence: CASSPTTSRQETQYF. Written as DNA, the CDR3 is TGTGCCAGCAGCCCGACAACTAGCCGACAAGAGACCCAGTACTTC.

A few counts support this clonotype. The rearrangement joins TRBV28 to TRBJ2-3, with D perhaps TRBD1 (6 bases). CDR1 is MDHEN, CDR2 SYDVKM, per germline. The CDR3 is made up of 15 amino acids. Trimming left V 6 bases short and J 6 bases short, with 19 bases between. In nucleotides, the CDR3 is TGTGCCAGCAGCGACACAGGGCCGTTATCGGATACGCAGTATTTT. This sequence encodes CASSDTGPLSDTQYF. The full variable domain, its missing parts supplied by reference TRBV28 and TRBJ2-3, is DVKVTQSSRYLVKRTGEKVFLECVQDMDHENMFWYRQDPGLGLRLIYFSYDVKMKEKGDIPEGYSVSREKKERFSLILESASTNQTSMYLCASSDTGPLSDTQYFGPGTRLTVL.

The chain links TRBV30 to TRBJ2-1; unclear D gene. The V end was cut by 3 bases, the J end by 4 bases, with 7 bases between. The CDR3 length is 12 residues. Germline values: CDR1 GTSNPN, CDR2 SVGIG (reference sequence). Here the CDR3 DNA reads TGTGCCTGGAGGTTCGAGTACAATGAGCAGTTCTTC. Its protein product is CAWRFEYNEQFF.